These 2 T cell receptor beta chains were all obtained from the same sample, sequenced in a study of blood T cell repertoires in COVID-19. Libraries were prepared by immunoSEQ multiplex PCR; TCRdb keeps only in-frame clonotypes and omits some of them. The sample gives 50,000 to 65,000 clones, more than 80% of which show up once; around 17% is in the top ten. The material sequenced was peripheral blood. Receptors were obtained from a human donor in a cohort sampled during active COVID-19.

The V call is TRBV7-2, the J call TRBJ1-2; possibly TRBD1 for D (5 bases). The CDR3 covers 15 residues. With 1 base removed from V and 8 bases from J, the gap between germline ends came to 17 bases. Per the germline V gene, CDR1 is SGHTA and CDR2 is FQGNSA. The CDR3 coding sequence is TGTGCCAGCAGCTTAGGGGGCAGGGAGGGCGGCGGCTACACCTTC. Protein product: CASSLGGREGGGYTF.

V and J are TRBV3-1 (or the pseudogene TRBV3-2) and TRBJ1-6, with D tentatively TRBD1 (6 bases). Germline lookup yields CDR1 LGHDT and CDR2 YNNKEL (reference sequence). The CDR3 is 16 residues long. V lost 6 bases, J lost 4 bases, and 16 bases lay in between. The CDR3 DNA is TGTGCCAGCAGGTCCCGGACAGCCAGATATAATTCACCCCTCCACTTT. Translated: CASRSRTARYNSPLHF.